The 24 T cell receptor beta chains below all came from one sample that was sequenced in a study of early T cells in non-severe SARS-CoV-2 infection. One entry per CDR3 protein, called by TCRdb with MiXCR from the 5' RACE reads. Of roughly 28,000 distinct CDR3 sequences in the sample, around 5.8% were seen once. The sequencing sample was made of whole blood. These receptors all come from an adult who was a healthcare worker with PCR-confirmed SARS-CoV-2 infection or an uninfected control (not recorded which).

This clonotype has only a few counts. The CDR3 region has the DNA TGTGCCTGGAGTGTAGCGATAAATCAGCCCCAGCATTTT. This encodes CAWSVAINQPQHF. The genes are TRBV30 and TRBJ1-5, with no clear D. V dropped 0 bases and J dropped 4 bases, with 7 bases sitting between them. CDR3 length: 13 residues. Germline V gene data show CDR1 as GTSNPN and CDR2 as SVGIG (reference sequence). The entire variable domain, with the rest obtained from reference TRBV30 and TRBJ1-5, is as follows: SQTIHQWPATLVQPVGSPLSLECTVEGTSNPNLYWYRQAAGRGLQLLFYSVGIGQISSEVPQNLSASRPQDRQFILSSKKLLLSDSGFYLCAWSVAINQPQHFGDGTRLSIL.

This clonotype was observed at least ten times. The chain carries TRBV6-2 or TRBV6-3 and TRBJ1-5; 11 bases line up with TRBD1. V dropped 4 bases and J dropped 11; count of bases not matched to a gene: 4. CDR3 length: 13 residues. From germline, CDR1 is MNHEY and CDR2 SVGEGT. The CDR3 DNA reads TGTGCCAGCAGTTGGACAGGGGGCCCTTCCCAGCATTTT. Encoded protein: CASSWTGGPSQHF.

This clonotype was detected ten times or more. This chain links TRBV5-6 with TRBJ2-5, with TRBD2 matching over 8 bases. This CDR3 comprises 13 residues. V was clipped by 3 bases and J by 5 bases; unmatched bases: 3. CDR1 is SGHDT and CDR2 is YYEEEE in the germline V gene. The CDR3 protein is CASSSGLGETQYF. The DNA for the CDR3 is TGTGCCAGCAGCTCGGGACTAGGTGAGACCCAGTACTTC.

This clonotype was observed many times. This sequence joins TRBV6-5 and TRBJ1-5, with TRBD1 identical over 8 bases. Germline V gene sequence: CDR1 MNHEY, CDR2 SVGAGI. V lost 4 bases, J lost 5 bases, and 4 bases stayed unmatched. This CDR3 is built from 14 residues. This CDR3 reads CASSSSQGDQPQHF. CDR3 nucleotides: TGTGCCAGCAGTTCGTCACAGGGGGATCAGCCCCAGCATTTT.

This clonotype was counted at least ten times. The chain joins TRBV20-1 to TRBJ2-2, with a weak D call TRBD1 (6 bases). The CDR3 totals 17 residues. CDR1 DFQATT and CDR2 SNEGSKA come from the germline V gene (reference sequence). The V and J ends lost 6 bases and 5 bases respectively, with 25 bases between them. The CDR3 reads CSAQPPRGQGLTGELFF. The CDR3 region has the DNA TGCAGTGCACAACCGCCCCGAGGCCAGGGGCTTACCGGGGAGCTGTTTTTT.

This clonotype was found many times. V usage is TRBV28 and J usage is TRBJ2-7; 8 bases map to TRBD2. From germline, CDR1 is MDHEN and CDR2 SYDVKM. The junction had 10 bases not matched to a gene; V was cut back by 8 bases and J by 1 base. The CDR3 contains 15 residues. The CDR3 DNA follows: TGTGCCAGCCGTCGACTAGCGCTGACTTCCTACGAGCAGTACTTC. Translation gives CASRRLALTSYEQYF.

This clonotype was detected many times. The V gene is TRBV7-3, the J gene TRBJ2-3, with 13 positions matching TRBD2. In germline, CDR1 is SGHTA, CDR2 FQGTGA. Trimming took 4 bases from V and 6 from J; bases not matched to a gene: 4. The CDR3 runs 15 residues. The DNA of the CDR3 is TGTGCCAGCAGCTGGACTAGCGGGAGTCGGGATACGCAGTATTTT. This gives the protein CASSWTSGSRDTQYF.

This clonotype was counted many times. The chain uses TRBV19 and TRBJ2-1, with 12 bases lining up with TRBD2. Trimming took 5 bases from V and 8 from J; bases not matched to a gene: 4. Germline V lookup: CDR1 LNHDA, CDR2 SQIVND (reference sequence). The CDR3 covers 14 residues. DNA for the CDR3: TGTGCCAGTAGTGTGACTAGCGGGAGCGATGAGCAGTTCTTC. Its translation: CASSVTSGSDEQFF.

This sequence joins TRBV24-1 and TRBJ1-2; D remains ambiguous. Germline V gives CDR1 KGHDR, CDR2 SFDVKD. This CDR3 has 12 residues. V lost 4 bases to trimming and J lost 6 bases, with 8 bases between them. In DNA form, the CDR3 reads TGTGCCACCAGTGAAAACGGGAATGGCTACACCTTC. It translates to CATSENGNGYTF.

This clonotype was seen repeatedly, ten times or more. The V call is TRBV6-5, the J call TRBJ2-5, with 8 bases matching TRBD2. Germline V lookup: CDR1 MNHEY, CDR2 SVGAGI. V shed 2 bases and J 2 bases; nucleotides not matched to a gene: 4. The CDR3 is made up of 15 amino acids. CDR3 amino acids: CASSYVPGGQETQYF. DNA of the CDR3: TGTGCCAGCAGTTACGTACCGGGAGGGCAAGAGACCCAGTACTTC.

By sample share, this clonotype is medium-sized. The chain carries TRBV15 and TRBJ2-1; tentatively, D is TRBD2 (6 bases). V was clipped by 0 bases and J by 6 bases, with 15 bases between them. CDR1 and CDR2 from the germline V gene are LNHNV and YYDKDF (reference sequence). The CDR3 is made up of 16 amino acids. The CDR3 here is CATSRDLSGASNEQFF. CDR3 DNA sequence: TGTGCCACCAGCAGAGATTTGTCGGGAGCCTCCAATGAGCAGTTCTTC.

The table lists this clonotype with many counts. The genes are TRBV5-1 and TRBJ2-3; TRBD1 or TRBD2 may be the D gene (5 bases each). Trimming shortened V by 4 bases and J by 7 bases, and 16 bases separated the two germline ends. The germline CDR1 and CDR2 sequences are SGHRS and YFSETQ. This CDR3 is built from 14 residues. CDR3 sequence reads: CASSNAPGPNTQYF. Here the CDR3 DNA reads TGCGCCAGCAGCAATGCCCCGGGACCTAATACGCAGTATTTT.

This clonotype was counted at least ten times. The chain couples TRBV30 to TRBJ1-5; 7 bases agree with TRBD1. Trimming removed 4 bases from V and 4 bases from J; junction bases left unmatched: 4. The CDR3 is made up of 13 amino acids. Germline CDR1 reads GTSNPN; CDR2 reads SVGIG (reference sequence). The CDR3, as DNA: TGTGCCTGGAAAGACAGGGCAAATCAGCCCCAGCATTTT. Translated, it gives CAWKDRANQPQHF.

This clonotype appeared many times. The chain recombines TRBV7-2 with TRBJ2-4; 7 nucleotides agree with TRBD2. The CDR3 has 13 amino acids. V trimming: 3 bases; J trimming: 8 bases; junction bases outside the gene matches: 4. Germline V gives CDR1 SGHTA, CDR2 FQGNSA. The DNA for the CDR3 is TGTGCCAGCAGCTTCCGCCTAGCGGACATTCAGTACTTC. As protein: CASSFRLADIQYF.

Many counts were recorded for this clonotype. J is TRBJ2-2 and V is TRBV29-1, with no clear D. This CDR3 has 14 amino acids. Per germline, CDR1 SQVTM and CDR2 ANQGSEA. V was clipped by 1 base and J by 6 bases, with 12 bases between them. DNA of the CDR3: TGCAGCGTTGAAGTGACCGGTGGGCCCGGGGAGCTGTTTTTT. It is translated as CSVEVTGGPGELFF.

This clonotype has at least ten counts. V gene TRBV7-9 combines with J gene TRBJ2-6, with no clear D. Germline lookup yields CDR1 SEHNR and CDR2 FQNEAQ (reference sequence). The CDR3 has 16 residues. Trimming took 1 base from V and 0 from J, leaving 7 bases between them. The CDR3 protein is CASSLGKTSGANVLTF. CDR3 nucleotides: TGTGCCAGCAGCTTAGGGAAGACCTCTGGGGCCAACGTCCTGACTTTC.

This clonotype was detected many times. The CDR3 spells CASSLDIAGALDTQYF. DNA for the CDR3: TGTGCCAGCAGCTTAGATATTGCGGGAGCCTTAGATACGCAGTATTTT. The J gene is TRBJ2-3, the V gene TRBV11-3; 7 nucleotides match TRBD2. The CDR3 is 16 amino acids. The germline CDR1 and CDR2 sequences are SGHNT and YENEEA. The V segment lost 0 bases and the J segment 5 bases; nucleotides outside the gene matches: 8.

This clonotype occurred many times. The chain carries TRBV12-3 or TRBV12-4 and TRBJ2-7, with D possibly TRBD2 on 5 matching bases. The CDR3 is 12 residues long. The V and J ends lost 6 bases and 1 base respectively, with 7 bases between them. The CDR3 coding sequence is TGTGCCAGCAGCCGGGGTTCCTACGAGCAGTACTTC. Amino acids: CASSRGSYEQYF.

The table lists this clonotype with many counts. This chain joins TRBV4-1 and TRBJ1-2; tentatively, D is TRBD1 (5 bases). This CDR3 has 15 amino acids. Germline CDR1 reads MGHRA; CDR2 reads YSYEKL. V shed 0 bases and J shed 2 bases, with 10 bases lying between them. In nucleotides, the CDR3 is TGCGCCAGCAGCCAAGAGGCAGGGCGGAACTATGGCTACACCTTC. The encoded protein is CASSQEAGRNYGYTF.

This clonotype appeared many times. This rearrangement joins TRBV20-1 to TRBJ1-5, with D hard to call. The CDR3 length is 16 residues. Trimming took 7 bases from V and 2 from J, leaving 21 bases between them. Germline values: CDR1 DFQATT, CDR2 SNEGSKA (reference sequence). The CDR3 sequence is CSVPPKILSGNQPQHF. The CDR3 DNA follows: TGCAGTGTACCTCCGAAAATTCTATCGGGCAATCAGCCCCAGCATTTT.

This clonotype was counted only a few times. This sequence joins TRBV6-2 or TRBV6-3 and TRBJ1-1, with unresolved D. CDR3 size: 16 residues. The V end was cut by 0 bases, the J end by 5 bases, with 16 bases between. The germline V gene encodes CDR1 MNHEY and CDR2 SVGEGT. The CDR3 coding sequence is TGTGCCAGCAGTTACTCGTTAATAAGGTTGGAGACTGAAGCTTTCTTT. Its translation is CASSYSLIRLETEAFF.

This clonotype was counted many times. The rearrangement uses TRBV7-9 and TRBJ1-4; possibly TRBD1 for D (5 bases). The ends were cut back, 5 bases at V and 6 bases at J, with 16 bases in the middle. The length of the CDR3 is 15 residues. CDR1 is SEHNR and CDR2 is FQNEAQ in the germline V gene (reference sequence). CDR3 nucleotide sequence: TGTGCCAGCAGCCCCGTGCGGCCAGGGCATGAAAAACTGTTTTTT. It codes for CASSPVRPGHEKLFF.

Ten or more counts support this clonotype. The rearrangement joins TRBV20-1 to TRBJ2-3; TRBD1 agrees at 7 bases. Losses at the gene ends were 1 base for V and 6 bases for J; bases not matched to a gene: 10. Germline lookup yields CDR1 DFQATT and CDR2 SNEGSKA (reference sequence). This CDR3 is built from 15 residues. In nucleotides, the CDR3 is TGCAGTGCTAGAGCAGACAGGGAGATCATGGATACGCAGTATTTT. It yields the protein CSARADREIMDTQYF.

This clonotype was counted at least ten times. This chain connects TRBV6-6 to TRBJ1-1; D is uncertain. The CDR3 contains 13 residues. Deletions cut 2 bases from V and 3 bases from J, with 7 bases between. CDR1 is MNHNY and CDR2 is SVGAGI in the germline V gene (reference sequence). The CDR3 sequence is CASSYNRDTEAFF. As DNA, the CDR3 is TGTGCCAGCAGTTACAACCGAGACACTGAAGCTTTCTTT.